This T cell receptor (beta chain) was identified during a study of shared clonotypes between healthy human individuals. Study results and caveats: The study drew on few donors, limiting represented genetic and exposure-history diversity.

Germline V gives CDR1 SGHRS, CDR2 YFSETQ. Trimming removed 2 bases at V and 3 bases at J, with 2 bases between. This CDR3 spans 11 amino acids. The input for sorted-subset replicate PCRs was around 210 ng DNA, 25,000 to 35,000 T cell genomes. Profiling relied on immunoSEQ multiplex PCR, and the TCRdb table lists in-frame clones only, not all of them. Of about 1 million clones in the sample, approximately 76% were seen once. As regards this clone: The antigen remains unidentified. The same CDR3 arises from other DNA sequences in this sample as well.

The chain links TRBV5-1 to TRBJ2-5; D is ambiguous. This sequence was found in a man between 18 and 29 years old in good health. The sample consisted of memory CD4+ T cells sorted from blood. Stated subset: CD45RA-negative fraction. CDR3 protein: CASSFKETQYF. The CDR3 DNA reads TGCGCCAGCAGCTTTAAAGAGACCCAGTACTTC.